These 21 T cell receptor beta chains were all obtained from the same sample, sequenced in a study of blood T cell repertoires in COVID-19. TCRdb's copy holds only in-frame clones and misses some; the assay was immunoSEQ multiplex PCR. The sample yields over 150,000 clones, under 85% seen once. The sequencing input was peripheral blood. The receptors were sampled from a human donor in a cohort sampled during active COVID-19.

This rearrangement joins TRBV7-9 to TRBJ2-7, with 9 bases lining up with TRBD2. Germline V gives CDR1 SEHNR, CDR2 FQNEAQ (reference sequence). Trimming removed 0 bases from V and 2 bases from J; junction bases left unmatched: 8. The CDR3 extends over 17 amino acids. The CDR3 loop reads CASSLASIAGAAYEQYF. Written as DNA, the CDR3 is TGTGCCAGCAGCTTAGCGAGTATAGCGGGGGCCGCCTACGAGCAGTACTTC. Complete variable domain (other parts from reference TRBV7-9 and TRBJ2-7): DTGVSQNPRHKITKRGQNVTFRCDPISEHNRLYWYRQTLGQGPEFLTYFQNEAQLEKSRLLSDRFSAERPKGSFSTLEIQRTEQGDSAMYLCASSLASIAGAAYEQYFGPGTRLTVT.

The chain uses TRBV30 and TRBJ2-5; the match to TRBD1 covers 10 bases. The germline gives CDR1 GTSNPN, CDR2 SVGIG (reference sequence). This CDR3 is built from 15 residues. V gave up 1 base and J gave up 5 bases; unmatched junction bases: 7. The DNA of the CDR3 is TGTGCCTGGAGTGGGGACAGGGGCGGACTGGAGACCCAGTACTTC. Residues: CAWSGDRGGLETQYF.

The rearrangement links TRBV6-4 to TRBJ2-3; 9 bases align to TRBD2. V trimming: 3 bases; J trimming: 4 bases; junction bases outside the gene matches: 8. The CDR3 runs 16 residues. CDR1 is MRHNA and CDR2 is SNTAGT in the germline V gene. CDR3 bases: TGTGCCAGCAGTGATTATTTCGGCGGGGGGGCAGATACGCAGTATTTT. This sequence encodes CASSDYFGGGADTQYF.

V is TRBV7-8 and J is TRBJ1-3; D not resolved. Germline V lookup: CDR1 SGHVS, CDR2 FQNEAQ. Trimming cost V 5 bases and J 4 bases, with 6 bases left between them. The CDR3 sequence is 12 residues long. CDR3 sequence (DNA): TGTGCCAGCAGCCCCGTGGGAAACACCATATATTTT. Its translation is CASSPVGNTIYF.

The chain couples TRBV10-3 to TRBJ2-6; 9 bases agree with TRBD1. Germline loops: CDR1 ENHRY, CDR2 SYGVKD. This CDR3 has 17 residues. After removal of 2 bases from V and 0 bases from J, the junction contained 2 bases not matched to a gene. This CDR3 is CAISEGTGYSGANVLTF. DNA of the CDR3: TGTGCCATCAGTGAGGGGACAGGGTACTCTGGGGCCAACGTCCTGACTTTC.

This clone was counted once. The V call is TRBV27, the J call TRBJ1-4; maybe TRBD1 (5 bases). The CDR3 extends over 15 amino acids. Germline V gene lookup returns CDR1 MNHEY and CDR2 SMNVEV (reference sequence). V was pared by 5 bases and J by 0 bases, with 10 bases between. Here the CDR3 DNA reads TGTGCCAGCAGTGCCTACAGGTCAACTAATGAAAAACTGTTTTTT. Its translation: CASSAYRSTNEKLFF.

The chain joins TRBV18 to TRBJ1-4; D is unclear. This CDR3 has 13 residues. Germline lookup yields CDR1 KGHSH and CDR2 LQKENI. With 1 base removed from V and 8 bases from J, the gap between germline ends came to 8 bases. CDR3 DNA sequence: TGTGCCAGCTCACCACAGGGAGTCGAAAAACTGTTTTTT. Protein product: CASSPQGVEKLFF.

This CDR3 reads CASSDRDISYEQYF. CDR3 sequence (DNA): TGTGCCAGCAGCGACCGGGACATCTCCTACGAGCAGTACTTC. This chain links TRBV13 with TRBJ2-7; the D gene is possibly TRBD1 (6 bases). V was shortened by 5 bases and J by 0 bases, with 11 bases between the two germline ends. Germline V gene sequence: CDR1 PRHDT, CDR2 FYEKMQ (reference sequence). The CDR3 spans 14 residues.

This clone was observed a few times. V gene TRBV6-6 combines with J gene TRBJ1-1, with D possibly matching TRBD1 (6 bases). Trimming took off 3 bases at V and 5 bases at J, with 16 bases between the two ends. Per the germline V gene, CDR1 is MNHNY and CDR2 is SVGAGI (reference sequence). CDR3 length: 15 residues. In nucleotides, the CDR3 is TGTGCCAGCAGTTATCTGGGCAGGGGAAGGACTGAAGCTTTCTTT. Amino acid sequence: CASSYLGRGRTEAFF.

The rearrangement uses TRBV5-1 and TRBJ2-3, with 8 positions matching TRBD1. The CDR3 runs 15 residues. Germline V gives CDR1 SGHRS, CDR2 YFSETQ. V was pared by 0 bases and J by 0 bases, with 0 bases of the junction left unmatched. This CDR3 reads CASSLGDRSTDTQYF. CDR3 nucleotides: TGCGCCAGCAGCTTGGGGGACAGGAGCACAGATACGCAGTATTTT.

V gene TRBV3-1 (or the pseudogene TRBV3-2) combines with J gene TRBJ1-1, with 7 bases fitting TRBD1. J lost 3 bases, V lost 5 bases, and 9 bases had no gene match. The CDR3 length is 15 residues. CDR1 and CDR2 from the germline V gene are LGHDT and YNNKEL (reference sequence). CDR3 DNA: TGTGCCAGCAGCACACCACAGGGGCGGGACACTGAAGCTTTCTTT. The encoded protein is CASSTPQGRDTEAFF.

V and J are TRBV9 and TRBJ1-3; D perhaps matches TRBD1 (6 bases). Germline CDR1 is SGDLS and CDR2 is YYNGEE. The V and J ends lost 0 bases and 1 base respectively, with 8 bases between them. The CDR3 covers 15 residues. CDR3 sequence (DNA): TGTGCCAGCAGCGTAGGGACAGAATCTGGAAACACCATATATTTT. Translation: CASSVGTESGNTIYF.

This clone was picked up one time. The V call is TRBV4-1, the J call TRBJ1-2; D is uncertain. V was clipped by 2 bases and J by 5 bases, with 18 bases between them. Looked up from germline, CDR1 is MGHRA and CDR2 is YSYEKL. The CDR3 runs to 16 residues. The CDR3, as DNA: TGCGCCAGCAGCCAATATCGCGGTTCGTTCGATTATGGCTACACCTTC. Translating gives CASSQYRGSFDYGYTF.

This clone was detected only once. V usage is TRBV15 and J usage is TRBJ2-1; 7 bases align to TRBD1. Losses at the gene ends were 0 bases for V and 7 bases for J; bases not matched to a gene: 6. This CDR3 spans 15 amino acids. Per the germline V gene, CDR1 is LNHNV and CDR2 is YYDKDF (reference sequence). CDR3 coding DNA: TGTGCCACCAGCAGAGATCAGGGGGAAGGGAATGAGCAGTTCTTC. Protein sequence: CATSRDQGEGNEQFF.

The rearrangement links TRBV7-6 to TRBJ1-1; D remains unclear. Germline V lookup: CDR1 SGHVS, CDR2 FNYEAQ. The CDR3 runs 13 residues. V dropped 5 bases and J dropped 1 base, with 8 bases sitting between them. The DNA for the CDR3 is TGTGCCAGCAGCGTTAGAAGGAACACTGAAGCTTTCTTT. Translated, it gives CASSVRRNTEAFF.

The chain is built from TRBV9 and TRBJ1-2, with D perhaps TRBD1 (5 bases). The CDR3 has 15 amino acids. V was cut by 4 bases and J by 6 bases, with 19 bases left in between. Germline V gene data show CDR1 as SGDLS and CDR2 as YYNGEE. The CDR3: CASSPDAGTPNGYTF. For the CDR3, the DNA is TGTGCCAGCAGCCCAGACGCCGGGACTCCCAATGGCTACACCTTC.

This chain joins TRBV6-1 and TRBJ1-6, with a weak D call TRBD1 (6 bases). The CDR3 length is 15 residues. The germline CDR1 and CDR2 sequences are MNHNS and SASEGT. V was clipped by 0 bases and J by 8 bases, with 11 bases between them. The CDR3 is CASSEARTEDSPLHF. CDR3 DNA sequence: TGTGCCAGCAGTGAAGCACGGACAGAGGATTCACCCCTCCACTTT.

The V call is TRBV19, the J call TRBJ1-1, with 10 bases matching TRBD1. V shed 5 bases, J shed 4 bases, and the junction held 7 bases outside the gene matches. CDR3 length equals 15 residues. CDR1 and CDR2 from the germline V gene are LNHDA and SQIVND (reference sequence). CDR3 coding DNA: TGTGCCAGTAGTTTACGACAGGGGGCAACCACTGAAGCTTTCTTT. Encoded protein: CASSLRQGATTEAFF.

A note on this clone: The same CDR3 is also encoded by other DNA sequences in this sample. This chain links TRBV12-3 or TRBV12-4 with TRBJ2-7; maybe TRBD1 (6 bases). V dropped 6 bases and J dropped 1 base, with 7 bases sitting between them. The length of the CDR3 is 12 residues. CDR3 loop: CASSTGSYEQYF. Written as DNA, the CDR3 is TGTGCCAGCAGCACAGGGTCCTACGAGCAGTACTTC.

This clone was detected a few times. The chain combines TRBV29-1 with TRBJ1-1; no clear D. V was trimmed by 1 base and J by 0 bases, leaving 6 bases between them. Looked up from germline, CDR1 is SQVTM and CDR2 is ANQGSEA. The CDR3 runs to 13 residues. The CDR3 loop reads CSVEGTLNTEAFF. The CDR3 region has the DNA TGCAGCGTTGAAGGGACTCTGAACACTGAAGCTTTCTTT.

J is TRBJ2-3 and V is TRBV19, with 8 bases lining up with TRBD2. The germline V gene has CDR1 LNHDA and CDR2 SQIVND (reference sequence). The V and J ends lost 3 bases and 5 bases, in that order; junction bases with no gene match: 7. The CDR3 length is 15 residues. DNA of the CDR3: TGTGCCAGTAGTATCCCCGGGGGGGTAGGAGATACGCAGTATTTT. Protein product: CASSIPGGVGDTQYF.